One sample yielded the 32 T cell receptor beta chains listed below, sequenced in a study of CD8 T cells in acute hepatitis C reinfection. Time point reported: acute HCV infection, within 168 days of estimated infection date. The hepatitis C virus-specific receptor repertoire was characterized directly ex vivo, with no prior expansion in culture. Broader study findings: All groups preferentially used TRBV04 and TRBV06, which was not due to overrepresentation in the naive pool.

Sequencing was performed with immunoSEQ multiplex PCR; in TCRdb, only in-frame clones are kept and a portion is missing. The sample yields about 1,400 clones, around half seen once. The sequencing here drew on HCV NS3-1073 tetramer-sorted CD8+ T cells from PBMCs, taken during acute infection. The receptors were gathered from a woman younger than 35 who spontaneously cleared hepatitis C infection.

This rearrangement joins TRBV4-2 to TRBJ1-1; the D is unclear. The germline CDR1 and CDR2 sequences are LGHNA and YNFKEQ. V lost 4 bases and J 1 base, leaving 7 bases between the germline ends. This CDR3 region has 13 residues. CDR3: CASSREENTEAFF. The CDR3 coding sequence is TGTGCCAGCAGCCGGGAGGAGAACACTGAAGCTTTCTTT.

The gene calls are TRBV4-2 and TRBJ2-2, with unresolved D. Trimming took off 0 bases at V and 6 bases at J, with 2 bases between the two ends. The CDR3 length is 12 residues. CDR1 is LGHNA and CDR2 is YNFKEQ in the germline V gene. The DNA of the CDR3 is TGTGCCAGCAGCCAAGACCCCGGGGAGCTGTTTTTT. Translation gives CASSQDPGELFF.

This clone was counted once. This could be a read error, since a much larger clone is one nucleotide away. Distinct nucleotide sequences in the sample also encode this CDR3. The gene calls are TRBV11-2 and TRBJ2-2, with D tentatively TRBD1 or TRBD2 (6 bases each). The CDR3 consists of 17 residues. Trimming removed 5 bases at V and 0 bases at J, with 16 bases between. Germline CDR1 SGHAT, CDR2 FQNNGV. CDR3 nucleotide sequence: TGTGCCAGCAGCCAAGAACCGGGGGCCCCGAACACCGGGGAGCTGTTTTTT. This gives the protein CASSQEPGAPNTGELFF.

The V and J genes are TRBV11-2 and TRBJ2-1; 8 nucleotides agree with TRBD1. After removal of 8 bases from V and 9 bases from J, the junction contained 15 bases not matched to a gene. The germline gives CDR1 SGHAT, CDR2 FQNNGV. The CDR3 runs 15 residues. The CDR3 nucleotides read TGTGCCAGCTCGAGGGAGGCAGGGGGCTGGGGTGAGCAGTTCTTC. This gives the protein CASSREAGGWGEQFF.

The chain employs TRBV6-1 and TRBJ2-7; D is possibly TRBD1 or TRBD2 (6 bases each). The germline V and J ends were trimmed by 4 bases and 4 bases, with 20 bases remaining between them. There are 16 residues in the CDR3. The germline V gene encodes CDR1 MNHNS and CDR2 SASEGT. CDR3 nucleotide sequence: TGTGCCAGCAGTGGAGATCTTAAGGGGGGCTCATACGAGCAGTACTTC. Translating it yields CASSGDLKGGSYEQYF.

The table lists this clone with a few counts. The chain combines TRBV2 with TRBJ1-4, with a weak D call TRBD1 (5 bases). CDR1 is SNHLY, CDR2 FYNNEI, per germline. This CDR3 contains 15 residues. Trimming took off 4 bases at V and 3 bases at J, with 12 bases between the two ends. DNA for the CDR3: TGTGCCAGCAGTGTGGCAGGGAACCCTAATGAAAAACTGTTTTTT. As protein: CASSVAGNPNEKLFF. The full variable domain, completed using reference TRBV2 and TRBJ1-4, is EPEVTQTPSHQVTQMGQEVILRCVPISNHLYFYWYRQILGQKVEFLVSFYNNEISEKSEIFDDQFSVERPDGSNFTLKIRSTKLEDSAMYFCASSVAGNPNEKLFFGSGTQLSVL.

This clone is judged medium-sized (0.01 to 0.1%). This sequence joins TRBV4-2 and TRBJ1-1; D is unresolved. Germline V lookup: CDR1 LGHNA, CDR2 YNFKEQ. The V end lost 0 bases, the J end lost 2 bases, and 4 bases lay between the germline ends. The CDR3 runs 13 residues. The CDR3 loop is CASSQEYNTEAFF. The DNA of the CDR3 is TGTGCCAGCAGCCAAGAATATAACACTGAAGCTTTCTTT.

The J gene is TRBJ1-2, the V gene TRBV4-1; maybe TRBD1 (6 bases). Germline assignment: CDR1 MGHRA and CDR2 YSYEKL. CDR3 length equals 16 residues. Trimming took 2 bases from V and 7 from J, leaving 20 bases between them. The CDR3 loop is CASSQSKEAQGGGYTF. CDR3 in DNA: TGCGCCAGCAGCCAATCAAAGGAGGCACAGGGCGGTGGCTACACCTTC.

This clone was counted only a few times. At one end, the junction sequence differs from germline, possibly due to a read error. The J gene is TRBJ2-5, the V gene TRBV6-4; no firm D call. There are 9 residues in the CDR3. CDR1 is MRHNA and CDR2 is SNTAGT in the germline V gene. CDR3 protein: CASGETQYF. The CDR3 DNA follows: TGTGCCAGCGGTGAGACCCAGTACTTC.

The chain has TRBV5-6 and TRBJ1-1, with TRBD1 as a possible D gene (5 bases). V shed 7 bases and J shed 4 bases, with 11 bases lying between them. The CDR3 is 12 residues long. From germline, CDR1 is SGHDT and CDR2 YYEEEE. CDR3 protein: CASRGGGTEAFF. The CDR3 DNA reads as TGTGCCAGCCGTGGGGGGGGCACTGAAGCTTTCTTT.

The chain couples TRBV6-1 to TRBJ1-1; 8 bases fit TRBD1. V lost 7 bases to trimming and J lost 6 bases; unmatched junction nucleotides: 7. From germline, CDR1 is MNHNS and CDR2 SASEGT. The CDR3 sequence is 13 residues long. The CDR3 is CASIPGQGPEAFF. In DNA, the CDR3 is TGTGCCAGCATCCCCGGACAGGGTCCTGAAGCTTTCTTT.

The sample holds a few counts of this clone. The chain carries TRBV28 and TRBJ1-4; 11 nucleotides align to TRBD1. The CDR3 has 15 residues. In germline, CDR1 is MDHEN, CDR2 SYDVKM. V shed 6 bases, J shed 7 bases, and the junction held 7 bases outside the gene matches. Written as DNA, the CDR3 is TGTGCCAGCAGGACCGGGACAGGGGGAATTGAAAAACTGTTTTTT. Its protein is CASRTGTGGIEKLFF.

The CDR3 reads CASSLVVAGNTGELFF. CDR3 DNA: TGTGCCAGCAGCTTAGTTGTGGCTGGAAACACCGGGGAGCTGTTTTTT. The J gene is TRBJ2-2, the V gene TRBV11-1; D is uncertain. This CDR3 is built from 16 residues. Germline V gene lookup returns CDR1 SGHAT and CDR2 FQDESV (reference sequence). Trimming pared 1 base from V and 2 bases from J, leaving 11 bases between.

Within the sample, this clone is medium-sized. Other DNA sequences in this specimen translate into the identical CDR3. V and J are TRBV19 and TRBJ2-5; the D call may be TRBD1 or TRBD2 (5 bases each). V was trimmed by 3 bases and J by 5 bases, leaving 13 bases between them. CDR1 is LNHDA, CDR2 SQIVND, per germline (reference sequence). The CDR3 spans 14 residues. CDR3 residues: CASSIPGPWETQYF. The CDR3 DNA follows: TGTGCCAGTAGTATCCCGGGACCGTGGGAGACCCAGTACTTC.

The chain has TRBV19 and TRBJ2-7; unclear D gene. Looked up from germline, CDR1 is LNHDA and CDR2 is SQIVND (reference sequence). V gave up 3 bases and J gave up 2 bases, with 14 bases separating them. The CDR3 extends over 15 amino acids. The CDR3 nucleotides are TGTGCCAGTAGTATTGGTGAGGCGGCCCCCTACGAGCAGTACTTC. It specifies CASSIGEAAPYEQYF.

The chain combines TRBV11-2 with TRBJ2-7; 8 bases agree with TRBD1. CDR1 SGHAT and CDR2 FQNNGV come from the germline V gene. Trimming removed 1 base from V and 6 bases from J; junction bases left unmatched: 8. CDR3 length: 15 residues. CDR3 region: CASSLVGQGAREQYF. The CDR3 nucleotides read TGTGCCAGCAGCTTAGTTGGCCAGGGGGCGCGCGAGCAGTACTTC.

This clone has only a few counts. V gene TRBV5-6 combines with J gene TRBJ2-3, with D possibly TRBD2 on 5 matching bases. Looked up from germline, CDR1 is SGHDT and CDR2 is YYEEEE. V was trimmed by 7 bases and J by 4 bases, leaving 13 bases between them. The CDR3 length is 13 residues. CDR3 in DNA: TGTGCCAGCTTCCCCGGGAATTCAGATACGCAGTATTTT. Translated, it gives CASFPGNSDTQYF.

The V gene is TRBV11-1, the J gene TRBJ2-7; TRBD1 aligns across 9 bases. The CDR3 consists of 16 residues. Germline-derived CDR1 and CDR2 are SGHAT and FQDESV (reference sequence). The V gene end was trimmed by 4 bases and the J gene end by 0 bases; junction bases not matched to a gene: 7. The CDR3: CASSSSGTGYSYEQYF. CDR3 nucleotide sequence: TGTGCCAGCAGCTCATCCGGGACAGGGTACTCCTACGAGCAGTACTTC.

This chain connects TRBV28 to TRBJ1-1; possible D gene TRBD1, 5 bases. CDR3 length: 17 amino acids. CDR1 is MDHEN, CDR2 SYDVKM, per germline. The V and J ends lost 4 bases and 0 bases respectively, with 18 bases between them. CDR3 bases: TGTGCCAGCAGTTCCCCCCAGGGCACATTCATGAACACTGAAGCTTTCTTT. Protein sequence: CASSSPQGTFMNTEAFF.

The chain couples TRBV5-6 to TRBJ1-1; perhaps TRBD1 as D (5 bases). CDR1 is SGHDT and CDR2 is YYEEEE in the germline V gene. Trimming took 3 bases from V and 0 from J, leaving 18 bases between them. The CDR3 consists of 17 residues. CDR3 region: CASSSPRGTYMNTEAFF. CDR3 DNA sequence: TGTGCCAGCAGCTCGCCGCGGGGCACATACATGAACACTGAAGCTTTCTTT.

The chain couples TRBV6-5 to TRBJ2-1; possibly TRBD1 or TRBD2 for D (5 bases each). Looked up from germline, CDR1 is MNHEY and CDR2 is SVGAGI. The germline V and J ends were trimmed by 6 bases and 14 bases, with 14 bases remaining between them. The CDR3 spans 11 residues. CDR3 sequence reads: CASRLGLGEFF. CDR3 in DNA: TGTGCCAGCAGGTTAGGTTTGGGGGAGTTCTTC.

The chain is built from TRBV28 and TRBJ2-5; D is perhaps TRBD1 (6 bases). Trimming took off 5 bases at V and 5 bases at J, with 12 bases between the two ends. This CDR3 has 13 amino acids. The germline V gene encodes CDR1 MDHEN and CDR2 SYDVKM. The CDR3 loop reads CASSIQGTETQYF. The CDR3 DNA is TGTGCCAGCAGTATACAGGGCACGGAGACCCAGTACTTC.

The V call is TRBV21-1, the J call TRBJ2-1; the listed D gene, TRBD1, was not tested against the DNA. TRBV21-1 is reported as a pseudogene. CDR3 size: 14 residues. CDR3 sequence reads: CANLETGGSYEQFF. As DNA, the CDR3 is TGTGCCAATTTGGAGACAGGGGGTTCGTATGAGCAGTTCTTC.

The genes are TRBV21-1 and TRBJ2-3; the table's D gene call, TRBD2, was not cross checked with the DNA. TRBV21-1 represents a pseudogene. There are 18 residues in the CDR3. The CDR3 nucleotides read TGTGCCAGCAGCATGTCGTCCGTAGCGGGAAAGGCGACAGATACGCAGTATTTT. Encoded protein: CASSMSSVAGKATDTQYF.

V is TRBV5-4 and J is TRBJ1-1; D is uncertain. V was shortened by 4 bases and J by 0 bases, with 19 bases between the two germline ends. Germline V gives CDR1 SGHNT, CDR2 YYREEE (reference sequence). There are 17 residues in the CDR3. This CDR3 is CASSQDRGRYMNTEAFF. As DNA, the CDR3 is TGTGCCAGCAGCCAAGATCGAGGGAGATACATGAACACTGAAGCTTTCTTT.

By share of the sample, this clone is large (0.1 to 1%). The chain has TRBV4-2 and TRBJ2-1, with 8 bases that match TRBD2. The germline gives CDR1 LGHNA, CDR2 YNFKEQ. The CDR3 contains 18 residues. The V gene end was trimmed by 1 base and the J gene end by 2 bases; junction bases not matched to a gene: 10. The CDR3 loop reads CASSQGLAIGGAYNEQFF. The CDR3 DNA follows: TGTGCCAGCAGCCAAGGACTAGCGATAGGAGGAGCCTACAATGAGCAGTTCTTC.

Comment on this clone: In this CDR3 the conserved last residue, phenylalanine or tryptophan, is missing, so a read error is likely. The chain carries TRBV6-4 and TRBJ1-2; TRBD1 matches at 7 bases. V gave up 2 bases and J gave up 8 bases; unmatched junction bases: 8. The CDR3 is 14 residues long. Germline V gene data show CDR1 as MRHNA and CDR2 as SNTAGT. CDR3: CASSDRDRVRGYTS. The CDR3 DNA sequence: TGTGCCAGCAGTGACCGTGACAGGGTGCGGGGCTACACCTCC.

This clone was observed a few times. CDR3 loop: CASSRPPERGTDTQYF. Here the CDR3 DNA reads TGTGCCAGCAGCCGCCCCCCGGAGCGGGGCACAGATACGCAGTATTTT. The gene calls are TRBV13 and TRBJ2-3, with D perhaps TRBD2 (6 bases). This CDR3 is built from 16 residues. Germline CDR1 is PRHDT and CDR2 is FYEKMQ (reference sequence). Trimming removed 5 bases at V and 1 base at J, with 16 bases between.

This chain uses TRBV5-5 with TRBJ1-2; TRBD1 matches at 9 bases. V trimming: 4 bases; J trimming: 13 bases; junction bases outside the gene matches: 20. The V gene's germline CDR1 is SGHKS and CDR2 YYEKEE (reference sequence). This CDR3 is built from 16 residues. CDR3 residues: CASSQEVRGQGGFTTF. CDR3 DNA sequence: TGTGCCAGCAGCCAAGAGGTGAGGGGACAGGGAGGATTTACCACCTTC.

V usage is TRBV7-8 and J usage is TRBJ1-2, with D possibly TRBD1 on 5 matching bases. Deletions cut 1 base from V and 4 bases from J, with 16 bases between. The CDR3 loop spans 16 amino acids. In germline, CDR1 is SGHVS, CDR2 FQNEAQ. CDR3 DNA sequence: TGTGCCAGCAGCTTAGGATCCCCCGGGGGTGGCTATGGCTACACCTTC. It codes for CASSLGSPGGGYGYTF.

V and J are TRBV9 and TRBJ2-3, with TRBD2 matching 11 bases. CDR3 length: 17 residues. V shed 3 bases and J 6 bases; nucleotides not matched to a gene: 12. Per germline, CDR1 SGDLS and CDR2 YYNGEE. The CDR3 here is CASSASLAGAPTDTQYF. CDR3 DNA sequence: TGTGCCAGCAGCGCCTCACTAGCGGGAGCACCGACGGATACGCAGTATTTT.

The V and J genes are TRBV13 and TRBJ1-1, with 7 bases matching TRBD1. Germline loops: CDR1 PRHDT, CDR2 FYEKMQ (reference sequence). V lost 8 bases and J lost 6; bases outside the gene matches: 9. CDR3 size: 13 residues. CDR3 loop: CASASGTASEAFF. The CDR3 nucleotides read TGTGCCAGCGCCTCCGGGACAGCTTCTGAAGCTTTCTTT.